Sequencing of this TCR beta chain was carried out in a study of T-cell memory formation after mild COVID-19. Whole-study findings and limits: Shrinking CD4+ clones were chiefly CM and EM; CD8+ ones were chiefly EMRA. Later expanders leaned toward CD4+, whereas clones contracting from day 15 to 85 were balanced CD4/CD8. Prior to infection, memory already included some responding clones, suggesting cross-reactive memory joined.

TCR alpha and TCR beta cDNA libraries carrying sample barcodes and UMIs came from 5'RACE with constant-segment primers. TCRdb re-called the 5' RACE reads with MiXCR, one entry per CDR3 protein. Seen here are fewer than 200,000 distinct CDR3 sequences, approximately 13% observed once, and the top ten hold 2.5% to 4%. This clonotype came up a few times. Its antigen is not known. Germline V gene lookup returns CDR1 SNHLY and CDR2 FYNNEI. V was cut by 11 bases and J by 5 bases, with 12 bases left in between. The length of the CDR3 is 12 residues. Sequenced sample: PBMCs or a T cell subset sorted from them (not recorded which). The chain combines TRBV2 with TRBJ1-4; D is uncertain. The clonotype was recovered from a man aged 18 to 29 who had mild COVID-19 (a few samples of this study predate the infection). Cell type and time point are not known. The CDR3 nucleotides read TGTGCCGGAGAGGACGGGAATGAAAAACTGTTTTTT. Translation: CAGEDGNEKLFF.